The source of this T cell receptor (beta chain) is a study of blood T cell repertoires in COVID-19. Looking at the study overall: In each case, the material was cDNA or gDNA derived from T cells, B-cell-depleted T cells, or PBMCs.

CDR3 size: 14 residues. The ends were cut back, 0 bases at V and 5 bases at J, with 9 bases in the middle. Germline CDR1 SGHNT, CDR2 YYREEE (reference sequence). This clone was seen a handful of times. The authors' processing: Scientists estimated how many nucleated cells there were by amplifying reference gene primers. Here immunoSEQ multiplex PCR was the method, and the copy in TCRdb shows in-frame clones only, minus some. V and J calls and clone size follow that table, whereas D and trimming were derived from the DNA. The data hold about 180,000 clones, with 80% to 90% observed a single time. The receptor was isolated from a woman between 45 and 65 years old with acute or convalescent COVID-19. J is TRBJ1-5 and V is TRBV5-4; D gene unclear. The specimen was peripheral blood. CDR3 sequence reads: CASSLGGGDQPQHF. The DNA for the CDR3 is TGTGCCAGCAGCTTGGGGGGAGGCGATCAGCCCCAGCATTTT.